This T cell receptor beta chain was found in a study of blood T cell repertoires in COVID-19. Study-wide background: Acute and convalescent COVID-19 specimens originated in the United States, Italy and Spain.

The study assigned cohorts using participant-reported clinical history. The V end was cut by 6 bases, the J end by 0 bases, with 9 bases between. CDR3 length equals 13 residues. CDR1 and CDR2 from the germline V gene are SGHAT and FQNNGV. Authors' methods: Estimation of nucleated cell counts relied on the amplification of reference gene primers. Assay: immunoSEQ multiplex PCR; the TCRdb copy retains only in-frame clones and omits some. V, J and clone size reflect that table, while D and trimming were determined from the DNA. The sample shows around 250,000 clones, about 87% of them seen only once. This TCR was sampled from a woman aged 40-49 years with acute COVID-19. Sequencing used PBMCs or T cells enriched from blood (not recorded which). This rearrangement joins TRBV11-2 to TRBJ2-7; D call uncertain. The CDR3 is CASSDTISYEQYF. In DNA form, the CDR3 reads TGTGCCAGCAGTGACACCATCTCCTACGAGCAGTACTTC.